These T cell receptor beta chains were read from a single sample in a study of T cells expressing NK-cell markers. TCRdb derives one entry per CDR3 protein from the 5' RACE reads, leaving out DNA. The sample has approximately 550,000 distinct CDR3 sequences; the top ten hold under 4.5%. Sequencing used blood T cells: a sorted CD56 or NKG2C T cell subset, CD4+ or CD8+ T cells, or bulk PBMC T cells (not recorded which). All receptors come from a man in his late teens or twenties in good health. CDR3s include the opening cysteine and the closing phenylalanine or tryptophan.

J,V,CDR3
TRBJ2-3,TRBV3-1,CASSQALGDTQYF
TRBJ2-1,TRBV7-9,CASSLAASGRRHEQFF
TRBJ2-5,TRBV27,CASSLSLSSGSETQYF
TRBJ2-3,TRBV12-3/TRBV12-4,CASSTGSSQLTDTQYF
TRBJ2-7,TRBV6-2/TRBV6-3,CASSYSTGGNEQYF
TRBJ2-1,TRBV11-3,CASSSYPAPQNEQFF
TRBJ2-3,TRBV10-3,CAISGGQGITDTQYF
TRBJ2-3,TRBV11-2,CASSLLPGGSSTDTQYF
TRBJ2-1,TRBV24-1,CATSRARGGFTYNEQFF
TRBJ1-5,TRBV20-1,CSARDLQAFGPQHF
TRBJ1-2,TRBV24-1,CATSAQTFYGYTF
TRBJ1-5,TRBV11-2,CARKTGERIGNQPQHF
TRBJ1-1,TRBV24-1,CATRLGNTEAFF
TRBJ2-2,TRBV20-1,CSARDAESQWAGELFF
TRBJ2-1,TRBV11-3,CASSLGDGGLTLAGVYNEQFF
TRBJ2-1,TRBV9,CASSVAGDPFF
TRBJ2-3,TRBV24-1,CATSDSGEVDTQYF
TRBJ1-4,TRBV6-2/TRBV6-3,CASTRRQGAREKLFF
TRBJ2-1,TRBV6-5,CASSYHTPDRVTEQFF
TRBJ1-5,TRBV20-1,CSAREAGTGVRRAQPQHF
TRBJ2-2,TRBV12-3/TRBV12-4,CASSLIGPRTGELFF
TRBJ2-7,TRBV28,CASSFTSPGVYEQYF
TRBJ2-1,TRBV20-1,CSAHILGDEQFF
TRBJ2-1,TRBV11-3,CASSPIGGGTREQFF
TRBJ2-7,TRBV4-2,CASSQENGYSYEQYF
TRBJ2-4,TRBV20-1,CSVGETGGIGDIQYF
TRBJ1-5,TRBV6-5,CASSAGGQPQHF
TRBJ2-3,TRBV7-3,CASSAGTGSTDTQYF
TRBJ2-3,TRBV11-1,CASSLVPPDRGRSDTQYF
TRBJ2-6,TRBV12-3/TRBV12-4,CATSTAGANVLTF
TRBJ1-2,TRBV11-3,CASSYTSPGQVYGYTF